This T cell receptor (beta chain) was documented in a study of blood T cell repertoires in COVID-19. Per the study methods: Reference gene primer amplification gave nucleated cell count estimates. The method was immunoSEQ multiplex PCR; TCRdb's version includes in-frame clones alone and lacks a portion of them. V, J and clone size are taken as reported in that table, and D and trimming were inferred from the DNA itself. The table lists about 200,000 clones, approximately 83% of them singletons. Membership in each cohort depended on participant-reported clinical history. Specimen: PBMCs or T cells enriched from blood (not recorded which). This TCR was sampled from a man between 35 and 55 years old who had recovered from COVID-19.

DNA for the CDR3: TGCGCCAGCAGCCAACAACAGGGGAGTAACACTGAAGCTTTCTTT. This sequence encodes CASSQQQGSNTEAFF. The rearrangement links TRBV4-1 to TRBJ1-1; 7 nucleotides align to TRBD1. This CDR3 is built from 15 residues. Trimming cost V 2 bases and J 2 bases; bases outside gene matches: 5. CDR1 and CDR2 from the germline V gene are MGHRA and YSYEKL.